One sample yielded the 8 T cell receptor beta chains listed below, sequenced in a study of control samples from healthy donors and cancer patients. Generated by immunoSEQ multiplex PCR, the TCRdb table keeps only in-frame clones and is missing some. The sample has approximately 110,000 clones, about 89% seen once; the top ten hold around 17%. Sequences were obtained from blood. Receptor source: a woman aged 45-65 years in good health.

The chain combines TRBV4-1 with TRBJ1-2, with D uncertain. The germline gives CDR1 MGHRA, CDR2 YSYEKL. V shed 0 bases and J shed 2 bases, with 7 bases lying between them. CDR3 size: 14 residues. CDR3 DNA sequence: TGCGCCAGCAGCCAAGATGGGGTCAACTATGGCTACACCTTC. Translated, it gives CASSQDGVNYGYTF.

The chain employs TRBV5-5 and TRBJ2-1, with D unresolved. The CDR3 contains 15 residues. Trimming took off 4 bases at V and 8 bases at J, with 19 bases between the two ends. Germline V gene sequence: CDR1 SGHKS, CDR2 YYEKEE (reference sequence). CDR3 residues: CASSLPSTYLDEQFF. The DNA for the CDR3 is TGTGCCAGCAGCCTGCCTTCGACGTATTTAGATGAGCAGTTCTTC. Full variable domain (rest looked up from reference TRBV5-5 and TRBJ2-1): DAGVTQSPTHLIKTRGQQVTLRCSPISGHKSVSWYQQVLGQGPQFIFQYYEKEERGRGNFPDRFSARQFPNYSSELNVNALLLGDSALYLCASSLPSTYLDEQFFGPGTRLTVL.

This sequence joins TRBV7-2 and TRBJ1-2; the D gene is possibly TRBD1 (5 bases). V was shortened by 5 bases and J by 8 bases, with 21 bases between the two germline ends. Looked up from germline, CDR1 is SGHTA and CDR2 is FQGNSA. The CDR3 length is 15 residues. This CDR3 reads CASSLTYYWGRGYTF. CDR3 bases: TGTGCCAGCAGCCTAACATATTACTGGGGGAGAGGCTACACCTTC. The entire variable domain, with the rest obtained from reference TRBV7-2 and TRBJ1-2, is as follows: GAGVSQSPSNKVTEKGKDVELRCDPISGHTALYWYRQSLGQGLEFLIYFQGNSAPDKSGLPSDRFSAERTGGSVSTLTIQRTQQEDSAVYLCASSLTYYWGRGYTFGSGTRLTVV.

Only a few counts were recorded for this clone. The chain joins TRBV20-1 to TRBJ1-6, with D hard to call. V lost 1 base to trimming and J lost 8 bases, with 3 bases between them. CDR3 length: 11 residues. The germline V gene has CDR1 DFQATT and CDR2 SNEGSKA (reference sequence). The CDR3 sequence is CSARVDSPLHF. CDR3 bases: TGCAGTGCTAGAGTAGATTCACCCCTCCACTTT.

This rearrangement joins TRBV7-2 to TRBJ2-2; tentative D call: TRBD2 (5 bases). V gave up 1 base and J gave up 7 bases, with 10 bases separating them. Germline V gives CDR1 SGHTA, CDR2 FQGNSA. This CDR3 has 14 residues. Here the CDR3 reads CASSLGAADGELFF. CDR3 sequence (DNA): TGTGCCAGCAGCTTAGGTGCAGCGGACGGGGAGCTGTTTTTT.

J is TRBJ2-3 and V is TRBV4-3; a weak D match, TRBD2 (5 bases). The CDR3 sequence is 17 residues long. In germline, CDR1 is LGHNA, CDR2 YSLEER. V dropped 0 bases and J dropped 1 base, with 14 bases sitting between them. The CDR3: CASSQDARAAGTDTQYF. The DNA of the CDR3 is TGCGCCAGCAGCCAAGACGCTAGAGCGGCGGGCACAGATACGCAGTATTTT.

The CDR3 region has the DNA TGTGCCAGCAGCTTTTCAGCCGGGACAGGGGTATGGACACTCACTGGCCGCGGAAACACCATATATTTT. Its translation is CASSFSAGTGVWTLTGRGNTIYF. The genes are TRBV12-1 and TRBJ1-3; the table gives TRBD1 as D, unverified against the DNA. TRBV12-1 is given as a pseudogene. The CDR3 length is 23 residues.

J is TRBJ2-3 and V is TRBV5-1, with 9 bases matching TRBD2. This CDR3 region has 14 residues. Trimming at V came to 4 bases and at J to 4 bases, leaving 4 bases not matched to a gene. Germline-derived CDR1 and CDR2 are SGHRS and YFSETQ. This CDR3 is CASSAGGVPDTQYF. CDR3 nucleotides: TGCGCCAGCAGCGCGGGGGGGGTCCCAGATACGCAGTATTTT.